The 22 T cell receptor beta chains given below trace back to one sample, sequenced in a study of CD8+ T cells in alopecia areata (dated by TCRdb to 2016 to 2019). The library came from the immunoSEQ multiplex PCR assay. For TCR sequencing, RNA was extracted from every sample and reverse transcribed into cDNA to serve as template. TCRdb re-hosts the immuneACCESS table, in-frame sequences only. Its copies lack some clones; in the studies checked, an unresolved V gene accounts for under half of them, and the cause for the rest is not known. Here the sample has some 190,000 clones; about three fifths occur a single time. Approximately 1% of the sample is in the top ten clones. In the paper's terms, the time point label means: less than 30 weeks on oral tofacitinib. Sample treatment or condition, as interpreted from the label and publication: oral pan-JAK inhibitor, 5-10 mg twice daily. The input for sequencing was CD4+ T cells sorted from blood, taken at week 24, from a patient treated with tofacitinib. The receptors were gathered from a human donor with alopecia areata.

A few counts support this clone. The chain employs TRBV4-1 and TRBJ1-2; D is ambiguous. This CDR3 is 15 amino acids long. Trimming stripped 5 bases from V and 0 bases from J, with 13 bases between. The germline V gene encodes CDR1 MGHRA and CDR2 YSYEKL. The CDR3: CASSIDRGANYGYTF. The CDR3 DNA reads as TGCGCCAGCAGCATTGACCGAGGAGCTAACTATGGCTACACCTTC.

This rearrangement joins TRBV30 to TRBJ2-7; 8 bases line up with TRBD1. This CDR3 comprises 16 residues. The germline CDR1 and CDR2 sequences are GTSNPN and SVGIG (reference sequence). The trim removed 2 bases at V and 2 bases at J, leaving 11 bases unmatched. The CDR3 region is CAWSSWGQALTYEQYF. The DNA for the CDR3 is TGTGCCTGGAGTTCTTGGGGACAGGCCCTCACCTACGAGCAGTACTTC.

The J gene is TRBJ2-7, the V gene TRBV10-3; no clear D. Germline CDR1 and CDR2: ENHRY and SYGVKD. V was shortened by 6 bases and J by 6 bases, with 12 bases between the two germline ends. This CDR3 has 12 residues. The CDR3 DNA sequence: TGTGCCATCAGGCAGGAGTCCGGCGAGCAGTACTTC. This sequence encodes CAIRQESGEQYF.

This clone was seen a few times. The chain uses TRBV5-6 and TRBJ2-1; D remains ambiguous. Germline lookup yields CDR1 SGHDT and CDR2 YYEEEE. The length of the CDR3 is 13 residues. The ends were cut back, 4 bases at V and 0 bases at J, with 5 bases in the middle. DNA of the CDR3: TGTGCCAGCAGCCTAAGCTCCTACAATGAGCAGTTCTTC. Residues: CASSLSSYNEQFF.

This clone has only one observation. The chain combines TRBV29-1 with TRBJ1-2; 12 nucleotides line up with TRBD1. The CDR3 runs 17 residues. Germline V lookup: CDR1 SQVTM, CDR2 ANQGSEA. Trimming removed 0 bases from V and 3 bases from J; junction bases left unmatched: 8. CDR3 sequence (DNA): TGCAGCGTTGAAGAGGGACAGGGGGCGGTAGGGGACTATGGCTACACCTTC. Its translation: CSVEEGQGAVGDYGYTF.

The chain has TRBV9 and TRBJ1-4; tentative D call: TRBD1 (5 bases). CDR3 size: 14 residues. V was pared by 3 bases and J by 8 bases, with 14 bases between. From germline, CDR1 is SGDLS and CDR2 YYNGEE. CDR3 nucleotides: TGTGCCAGCAGCGATCCCGTCCGGGGGGAAAAACTGTTTTTT. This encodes CASSDPVRGEKLFF.

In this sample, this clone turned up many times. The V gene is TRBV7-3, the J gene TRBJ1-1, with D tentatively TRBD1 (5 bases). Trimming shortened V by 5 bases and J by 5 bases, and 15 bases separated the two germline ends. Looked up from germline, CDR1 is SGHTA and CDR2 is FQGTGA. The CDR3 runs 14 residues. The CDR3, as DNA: TGTGCCAGCAGCCCCGGTGGGGGGGTGACTGAAGCTTTCTTT. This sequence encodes CASSPGGGVTEAFF. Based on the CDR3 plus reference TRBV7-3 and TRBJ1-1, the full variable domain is GAGVSQTPSNKVTEKGKYVELRCDPISGHTALYWYRQSLGQGPEFLIYFQGTGAADDSGLPNDRFFAVRPEGSVSTLKIQRTERGDSAVYLCASSPGGGVTEAFFGQGTRLTVV.

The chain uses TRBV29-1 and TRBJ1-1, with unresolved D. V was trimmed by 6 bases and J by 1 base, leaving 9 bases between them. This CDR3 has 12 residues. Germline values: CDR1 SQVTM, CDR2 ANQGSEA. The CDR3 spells CSVAGSNTEAFF. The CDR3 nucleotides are TGCAGCGTGGCAGGTTCGAACACTGAAGCTTTCTTT.

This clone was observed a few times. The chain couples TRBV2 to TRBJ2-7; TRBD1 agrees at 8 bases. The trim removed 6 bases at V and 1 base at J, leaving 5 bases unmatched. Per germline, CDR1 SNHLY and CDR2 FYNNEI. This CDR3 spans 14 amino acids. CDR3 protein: CASRGQASSYEQYF. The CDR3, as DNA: TGTGCCAGCAGGGGACAGGCTTCTTCCTACGAGCAGTACTTC.

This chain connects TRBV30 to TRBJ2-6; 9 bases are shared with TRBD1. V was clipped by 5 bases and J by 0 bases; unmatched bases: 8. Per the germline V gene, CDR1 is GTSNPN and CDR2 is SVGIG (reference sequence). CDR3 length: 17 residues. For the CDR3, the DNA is TGTGCCTGGCTGGGGACAGGGCCCCGCTCTGGGGCCAACGTCCTGACTTTC. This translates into CAWLGTGPRSGANVLTF.

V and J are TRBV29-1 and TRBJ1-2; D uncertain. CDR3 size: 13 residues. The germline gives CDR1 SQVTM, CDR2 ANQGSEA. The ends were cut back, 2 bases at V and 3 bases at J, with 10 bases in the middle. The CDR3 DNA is TGCAGCGTTGAACGCCGCTCCGACTATGGCTACACCTTC. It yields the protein CSVERRSDYGYTF.

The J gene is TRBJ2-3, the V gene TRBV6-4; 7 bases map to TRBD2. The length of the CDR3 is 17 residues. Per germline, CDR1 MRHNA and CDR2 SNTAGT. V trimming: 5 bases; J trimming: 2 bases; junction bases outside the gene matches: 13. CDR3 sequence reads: CASSRTSAGVNTDTQYF. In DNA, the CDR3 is TGTGCCAGCAGTCGAACGAGCGCGGGGGTTAACACAGATACGCAGTATTTT.

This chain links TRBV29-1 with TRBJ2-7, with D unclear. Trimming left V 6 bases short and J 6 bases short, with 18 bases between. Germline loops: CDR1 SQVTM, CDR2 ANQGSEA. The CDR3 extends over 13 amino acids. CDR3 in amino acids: CSVRRQGLGEQYF. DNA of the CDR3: TGCAGCGTCCGGCGTCAAGGTTTGGGCGAGCAGTACTTC.

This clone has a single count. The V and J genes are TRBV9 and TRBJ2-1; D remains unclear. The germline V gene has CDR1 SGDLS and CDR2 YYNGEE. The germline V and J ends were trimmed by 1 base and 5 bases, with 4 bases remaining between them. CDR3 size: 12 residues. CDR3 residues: CASSVPNNEQFF. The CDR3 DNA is TGTGCCAGCAGCGTACCCAACAATGAGCAGTTCTTC.

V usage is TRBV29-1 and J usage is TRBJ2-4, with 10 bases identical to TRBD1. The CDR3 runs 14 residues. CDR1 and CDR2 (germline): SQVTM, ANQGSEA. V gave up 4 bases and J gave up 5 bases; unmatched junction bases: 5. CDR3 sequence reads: CSVGQGARENIQYF. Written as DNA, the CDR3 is TGCAGCGTTGGACAGGGGGCGAGAGAAAACATTCAGTACTTC.

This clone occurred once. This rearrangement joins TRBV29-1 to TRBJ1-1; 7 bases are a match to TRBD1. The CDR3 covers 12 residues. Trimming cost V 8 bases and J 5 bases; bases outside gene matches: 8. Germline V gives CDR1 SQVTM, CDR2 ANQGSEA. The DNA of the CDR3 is TGCAGCTTCAGGGGGATAGGGACTGAAGCTTTCTTT. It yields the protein CSFRGIGTEAFF.

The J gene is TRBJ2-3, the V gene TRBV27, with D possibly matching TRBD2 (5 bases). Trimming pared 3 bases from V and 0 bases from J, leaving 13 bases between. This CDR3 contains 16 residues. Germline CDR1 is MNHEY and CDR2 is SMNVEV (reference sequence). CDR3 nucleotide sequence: TGTGCCAGCAGTTTCCTCGCCCGGGGTAGCACAGATACGCAGTATTTT. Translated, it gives CASSFLARGSTDTQYF.

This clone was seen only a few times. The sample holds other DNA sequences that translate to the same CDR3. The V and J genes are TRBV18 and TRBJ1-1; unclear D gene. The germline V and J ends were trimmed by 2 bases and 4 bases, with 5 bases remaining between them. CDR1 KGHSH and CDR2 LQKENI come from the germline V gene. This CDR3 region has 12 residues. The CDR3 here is CASSPGSTEAFF. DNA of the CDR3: TGTGCCAGCTCACCAGGGAGCACTGAAGCTTTCTTT.

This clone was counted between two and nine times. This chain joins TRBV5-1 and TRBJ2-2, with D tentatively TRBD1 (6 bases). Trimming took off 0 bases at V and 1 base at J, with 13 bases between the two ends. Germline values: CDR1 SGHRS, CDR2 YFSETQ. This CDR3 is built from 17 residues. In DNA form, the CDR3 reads TGCGCCAGCAGCTTGGCCGGACAGCAGATGAACACCGGGGAGCTGTTTTTT. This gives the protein CASSLAGQQMNTGELFF.

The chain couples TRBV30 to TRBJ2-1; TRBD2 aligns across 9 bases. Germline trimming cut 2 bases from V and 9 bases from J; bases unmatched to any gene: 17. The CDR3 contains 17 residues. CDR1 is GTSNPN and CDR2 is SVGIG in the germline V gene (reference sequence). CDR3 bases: TGTGCCTGGAGTCTATACCTAGCGGGGTACCTGAAAGGTGAGCAGTTCTTC. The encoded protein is CAWSLYLAGYLKGEQFF.

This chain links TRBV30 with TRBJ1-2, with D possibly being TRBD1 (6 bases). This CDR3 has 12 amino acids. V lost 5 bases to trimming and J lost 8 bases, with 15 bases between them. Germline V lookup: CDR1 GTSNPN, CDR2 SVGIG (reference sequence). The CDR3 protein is CAWHLQGWGYTF. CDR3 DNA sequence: TGTGCCTGGCATTTACAGGGATGGGGCTACACCTTC.

The CDR3 DNA reads TGCGCCAGCAGCCAAGATCTGGCGGGGGGACCCCGGGATACGCAGTATTTT. It is translated as CASSQDLAGGPRDTQYF. The gene calls are TRBV4-1 and TRBJ2-3; 8 nucleotides line up with TRBD2. The CDR3 is 17 amino acids. Germline V gene sequence: CDR1 MGHRA, CDR2 YSYEKL. Losses at the gene ends were 0 bases for V and 6 bases for J; bases not matched to a gene: 11.